Below, one T cell receptor beta chain is given with its context. The target antigen is unknown. This specimen includes other DNA sequences encoding the same CDR3. The table came from immunoSEQ multiplex PCR; TCRdb's copy has only in-frame clones and leaves some out. Of tens of thousands of clones in the sample, roughly 80% are singletons; the top ten hold 9% to 14%. The CDR3 is 12 amino acids. The V gene's germline CDR1 is SGHTA and CDR2 FQGNSA. V was pared by 5 bases and J by 2 bases, with 5 bases between. This record belongs to a study of cytomegalovirus exposure and HLA in healthy donors. Broader study findings: A few of the chains that were CMV-associated were confirmed in vitro to be specific for CMV antigens.

The sequence derives from a woman aged 18-30 years in good health and CMV-seropositive. The rearrangement uses TRBV7-2 and TRBJ2-3; D not certain. The specimen was PBMCs. The CDR3 sequence: CASSPYTDTQYF. CDR3 coding DNA: TGTGCCAGCAGCCCTTACACAGATACGCAGTATTTT.